The table lists the clone carrying this T cell receptor (beta chain) with many counts. Unique molecular identifiers were incorporated when the TCRbeta library was constructed. TCRdb processed the PCR reads anew with MiXCR; each CDR3 protein has one entry. This table has 200,000 to 300,000 distinct CDR3 sequences, 12% appearing once. This specimen belongs to a study of T-cell reconstitution after alpha-beta-depleted transplantation in children. The origin of this receptor is a human donor who donated a stem cell graft to a child with acute lymphoblastic leukemia. The sample in question was PBMCs from the stem cell graft donor, obtained from the stem cell graft.

The CDR3 here is CASMEWTGTEAFF. Written as DNA, the CDR3 is TGTGCCAGCATGGAGTGGACAGGCACTGAAGCTTTCTTT. V usage is TRBV6-1 and J usage is TRBJ1-1, with 7 bases fitting TRBD1. The V gene's germline CDR1 is MNHNS and CDR2 SASEGT. After removal of 7 bases from V and 4 bases from J, the junction contained 6 bases not matched to a gene. There are 13 residues in the CDR3.